The T cell receptor (beta chain) under discussion was sequenced for a study of Graves' ophthalmopathy and Graves' hyperthyroidism. Study as a whole: Before any treatment, peripheral blood was taken at the initial diagnosis.

From germline, CDR1 is SGHDT and CDR2 YYEEEE. Trimming left V 4 bases short and J 1 base short, with 17 bases between. CDR3 length equals 16 residues. Clinicians diagnosed using symptoms, serum thyroxine, TRAb, thyroid ultrasound and orbital computed tomography. The PBMCs had their origin in approximately 10 ml of fresh peripheral blood. Transcripts of RNA were the source for amplifying TCR beta CDR3 regions. First-round RT-PCR relied on HTBI primers, and a second-round multiplex PCR came next. TCRdb analysed the multiplex PCR reads with MiXCR anew, one entry per CDR3 protein. The sample has roughly 170,000 distinct CDR3 sequences; 35% to 50% are singletons.

The sequence was obtained from a young man with Graves' ophthalmopathy. This chain connects TRBV5-6 to TRBJ2-5; weak D call: TRBD1 (6 bases). Input material: peripheral blood. CDR3 loop: CASSQPATGSQETQYF. The CDR3 bases are TGTGCCAGCAGCCAACCCGCGACAGGCTCCCAAGAGACCCAGTACTTC.